The clone carrying this T cell receptor (beta chain) was seen only a few times. Its target is unknown. The source of the sample is a study of beta chain features in type 1 diabetes. Study-level information: All samples yielded around 99 million examined sorted cells. Notes on the study in general: A definitive answer on HLA type influencing TCRB rearrangement was not reached here. In patients and controls equally, PCR might favor templates that are shorter.

Populations isolated by sorting all had purity greater than 95%. Germline V gives CDR1 SGDLS, CDR2 YYNGEE. The CDR3 has 16 amino acids. Trimming cost V 2 bases and J 2 bases; bases outside gene matches: 7. Isolated RNA was reverse transcribed in full, so expressed TCRB transcripts were sequenced. The protocol was immunoSEQ multiplex PCR, while the TCRdb copy is restricted to in-frame clones and leaves out a portion. The sample carries 150,000 to 190,000 clones, about 8.5% recorded once. The sequence derives from a man younger than 30 in good health. The sequencing input was central memory CD4+ T cells from blood. The chain couples TRBV9 to TRBJ2-3, with 8 bases fitting TRBD1. This chain's CDR3 is CASSVRGTGLTDTQYF. The CDR3 DNA is TGTGCCAGCAGCGTTCGCGGGACAGGACTCACAGATACGCAGTATTTT.